The 17 T cell receptor beta chains below were found in one sample sequenced in a study of T cell responses to AZD1222 COVID-19 vaccine. The repertoire was sequenced with immunoSEQ multiplex PCR; TCRdb's copy has only in-frame clones and lacks some. The sample holds about 110,000 clones, approximately 86% seen once. Sample: peripheral blood, taken on day 0 of AZD1222 vaccination. The receptors were gathered from an adult in good health.

This chain links TRBV19 with TRBJ2-3; 8 bases agree with TRBD1. The J segment lost 1 base and the V segment lost 7 bases, leaving 4 bases of the junction unmatched. Looked up from germline, CDR1 is LNHDA and CDR2 is SQIVND (reference sequence). This CDR3 spans 14 amino acids. The CDR3 DNA follows: TGTGCCAGTACCACGGGACAGGGCACAGATACGCAGTATTTT. This gives the protein CASTTGQGTDTQYF. Full variable domain (outside the CDR3, taken from reference TRBV19 and TRBJ2-3): DGGITQSPKYLFRKEGQNVTLSCEQNLNHDAMYWYRQDPGQGLRLIYYSQIVNDFQKGDIAEGYSVSREKKESFPLTVTSAQKNPTAFYLCASTTGQGTDTQYFGPGTRLTVL.

This clone occurred once. The chain uses TRBV4-3 and TRBJ1-4; D is uncertain. Germline V gene sequence: CDR1 LGHNA, CDR2 YSLEER. CDR3 length: 17 amino acids. Trimming took off 0 bases at V and 0 bases at J, with 11 bases between the two ends. This chain's CDR3 is CASSQDGPDTTNEKLFF. The DNA of the CDR3 is TGCGCCAGCAGCCAAGATGGGCCAGACACAACTAATGAAAAACTGTTTTTT.

The chain is built from TRBV7-6 and TRBJ1-5; no clear D. This CDR3 has 14 residues. V lost 1 base and J 2 bases, leaving 6 bases between the germline ends. Looked up from germline, CDR1 is SGHVS and CDR2 is FNYEAQ. This chain's CDR3 is CASSLGGGNQPQHF. DNA of the CDR3: TGTGCCAGCAGCTTAGGTGGGGGCAATCAGCCCCAGCATTTT.

V usage is TRBV24-1 and J usage is TRBJ2-1; 7 bases are shared with TRBD2. The CDR3 spans 15 residues. J gave up 5 bases and V 3 bases, and 6 bases lay outside the gene matches. The germline V gene encodes CDR1 KGHDR and CDR2 SFDVKD. CDR3 amino acids: CATSDPSGLNNEQFF. The CDR3 DNA sequence: TGTGCCACCAGTGATCCCTCGGGACTAAACAATGAGCAGTTCTTC.

The chain links TRBV30 to TRBJ1-3, with D unclear. The V gene's germline CDR1 is GTSNPN and CDR2 SVGIG (reference sequence). The V gene lost 0 bases and the J gene lost 4 bases, with 10 bases spanning the gap. This CDR3 has 14 amino acids. CDR3 residues: CAWSVFGRGNTIYF. The DNA for the CDR3 is TGTGCCTGGAGTGTATTTGGAAGGGGAAACACCATATATTTT.

The chain recombines TRBV19 with TRBJ1-6; the match to TRBD1 covers 8 bases. The CDR3 is made up of 14 amino acids. The trim removed 7 bases at V and 7 bases at J, leaving 6 bases unmatched. The germline V gene has CDR1 LNHDA and CDR2 SQIVND (reference sequence). The CDR3 DNA reads TGTGCCAGTACACGGGACAGGTCAAATTCACCCCTCCACTTT. It specifies CASTRDRSNSPLHF. Full variable domain (outside the CDR3, taken from reference TRBV19 and TRBJ1-6): DGGITQSPKYLFRKEGQNVTLSCEQNLNHDAMYWYRQDPGQGLRLIYYSQIVNDFQKGDIAEGYSVSREKKESFPLTVTSAQKNPTAFYLCASTRDRSNSPLHFGNGTRLTVT.

DNA for the CDR3: TGTGCCAGCAGCTTAGCCCAAAGCGGGAGTGGTGAGACCCAGTACTTC. Encoded protein: CASSLAQSGSGETQYF. The chain links TRBV7-6 to TRBJ2-5; 8 bases align to TRBD2. The CDR3 consists of 16 residues. Germline V gene data show CDR1 as SGHVS and CDR2 as FNYEAQ. Trimming cost V 0 bases and J 5 bases; bases outside gene matches: 8.

J is TRBJ1-6 and V is TRBV13; D not certain. Germline CDR1 reads PRHDT; CDR2 reads FYEKMQ (reference sequence). This CDR3 region has 14 residues. Trimming took off 4 bases at V and 5 bases at J, with 9 bases between the two ends. CDR3 amino acids: CASSYTLDNSPLHF. In DNA, the CDR3 is TGTGCCAGCAGCTATACACTTGATAATTCACCCCTCCACTTT.

The chain combines TRBV5-1 with TRBJ1-5; D is unclear. The CDR3 runs 13 residues. V was pared by 4 bases and J by 4 bases, with 9 bases between. Germline CDR1 SGHRS, CDR2 YFSETQ. The CDR3 DNA reads as TGCGCCAGCAGCCCGGGGAGTAATCAGCCCCAGCATTTT. Translated, it gives CASSPGSNQPQHF.

This rearrangement joins TRBV3-1 (or the pseudogene TRBV3-2) to TRBJ1-5, with D unclear. With 4 bases removed from V and 1 base from J, the gap between germline ends came to 8 bases. This CDR3 region has 14 residues. Germline CDR1 reads LGHDT; CDR2 reads YNNKEL (reference sequence). CDR3: CASSPLRSNQPQHF. The CDR3 nucleotides read TGTGCCAGCAGCCCACTCAGGAGCAATCAGCCCCAGCATTTT.

CDR3 nucleotides: TGTGCCAGCTCACCGAGAGACTCCTACGAGCAGTACTTC. Its translation: CASSPRDSYEQYF. The chain has TRBV18 and TRBJ2-7; D gene uncertain. V was clipped by 3 bases and J by 0 bases, with 6 bases between them. The CDR3 runs to 13 residues. CDR1 and CDR2 (germline): KGHSH, LQKENI.

This chain joins TRBV6-6 and TRBJ1-4, with TRBD1 matching 9 bases. CDR3 length equals 21 residues. Germline assignment: CDR1 MNHNY and CDR2 SVGAGI (reference sequence). The V and J ends lost 6 bases and 0 bases, in that order; junction bases with no gene match: 20. CDR3 nucleotides: TGTGCCAGCAGCCACGCCCCTCCGGACAGGGGACCAGATGCAACTAATGAAAAACTGTTTTTT. Encoded protein: CASSHAPPDRGPDATNEKLFF.

This clone was found once. The rearrangement links TRBV6-2 or TRBV6-3 to TRBJ1-2; D uncertain. CDR1 is MNHEY and CDR2 is SVGEGT in the germline V gene. The CDR3 has 14 amino acids. Trimming took 2 bases from V and 6 from J, leaving 13 bases between them. The CDR3: CASSYGRGWNGYTF. The CDR3 region has the DNA TGTGCCAGCAGTTACGGCCGGGGTTGGAATGGCTACACCTTC.

The chain employs TRBV4-3 and TRBJ1-2, with D possibly being TRBD1 (5 bases). There are 17 residues in the CDR3. Germline CDR1 is LGHNA and CDR2 is YSLEER. The V end was cut by 2 bases, the J end by 9 bases, with 25 bases between. CDR3 bases: TGCGCCAGCAGCCAAAGGAGGCCGGGGCGGTCTATTTATCGCTACACCTTC. It encodes CASSQRRPGRSIYRYTF.

This clone occurred once. This rearrangement joins TRBV30 to TRBJ1-6, with D unresolved. The CDR3 is made up of 15 amino acids. The V end lost 5 bases, the J end lost 10 bases, and 21 bases lay between the germline ends. The germline V gene encodes CDR1 GTSNPN and CDR2 SVGIG (reference sequence). The CDR3 sequence is CAWVNDSSSGSPLHF. The CDR3 nucleotides are TGTGCCTGGGTAAACGACTCGTCGTCGGGATCACCCCTCCACTTT.

CDR3 loop: CASSQSGAGSYEQYF. The CDR3 DNA sequence: TGCGCCAGCAGCCAATCAGGGGCAGGGAGTTACGAGCAGTACTTC. J is TRBJ2-7 and V is TRBV4-3, with D tentatively TRBD1 (6 bases). Germline V gives CDR1 LGHNA, CDR2 YSLEER. Trimming shortened V by 2 bases and J by 4 bases, and 15 bases separated the two germline ends. The CDR3 has 15 residues.

To note about this clone: Relative to the germline gene, one junction end is altered; a read error may explain this. The sample contains more than one DNA sequence encoding this CDR3. The gene calls are TRBV9 and TRBJ1-4, with TRBD1 matching 7 bases. CDR3 length equals 14 residues. Germline CDR1 and CDR2: SGDLS and YYNGEE. CDR3 nucleotides: TGTGCCAGCAGTACTACAGGGGAGCGGGAAAAACTATTTTTT. It codes for CASSTTGEREKLFF.